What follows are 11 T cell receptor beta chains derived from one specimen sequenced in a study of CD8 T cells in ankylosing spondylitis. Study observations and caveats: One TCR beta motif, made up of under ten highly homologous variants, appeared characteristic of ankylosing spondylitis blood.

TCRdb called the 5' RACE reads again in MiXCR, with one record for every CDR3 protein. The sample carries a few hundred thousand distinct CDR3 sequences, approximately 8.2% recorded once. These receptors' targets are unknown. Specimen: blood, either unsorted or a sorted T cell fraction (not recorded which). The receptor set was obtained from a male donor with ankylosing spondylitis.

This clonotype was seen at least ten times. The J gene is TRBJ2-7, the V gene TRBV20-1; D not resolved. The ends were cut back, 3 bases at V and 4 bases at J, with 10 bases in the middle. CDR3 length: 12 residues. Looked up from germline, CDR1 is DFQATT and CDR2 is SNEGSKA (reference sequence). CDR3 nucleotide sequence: TGCAGTGCTAGGGCAGGTATTTACGAGCAGTACTTC. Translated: CSARAGIYEQYF.

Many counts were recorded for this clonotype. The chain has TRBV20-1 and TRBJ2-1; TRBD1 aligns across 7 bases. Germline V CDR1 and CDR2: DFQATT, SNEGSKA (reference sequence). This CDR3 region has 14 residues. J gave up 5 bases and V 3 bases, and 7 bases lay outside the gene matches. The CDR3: CSARTGTAHNEQFF. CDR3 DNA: TGCAGTGCTAGGACCGGGACAGCTCACAATGAGCAGTTCTTC.

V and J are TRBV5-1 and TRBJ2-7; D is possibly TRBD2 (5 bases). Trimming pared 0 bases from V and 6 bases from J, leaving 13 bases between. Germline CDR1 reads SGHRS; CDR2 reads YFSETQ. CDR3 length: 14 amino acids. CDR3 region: CASSLVGGTAEQYF. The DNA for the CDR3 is TGCGCCAGCAGCTTGGTTGGAGGAACGGCCGAGCAGTACTTC.

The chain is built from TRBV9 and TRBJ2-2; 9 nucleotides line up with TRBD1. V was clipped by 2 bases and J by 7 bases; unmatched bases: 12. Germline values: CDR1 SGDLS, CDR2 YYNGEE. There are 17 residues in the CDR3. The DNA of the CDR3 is TGTGCCAGCAGCGTCCGACCGGGACAGGGTGTCATCGGGGAGCTGTTTTTT. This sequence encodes CASSVRPGQGVIGELFF.

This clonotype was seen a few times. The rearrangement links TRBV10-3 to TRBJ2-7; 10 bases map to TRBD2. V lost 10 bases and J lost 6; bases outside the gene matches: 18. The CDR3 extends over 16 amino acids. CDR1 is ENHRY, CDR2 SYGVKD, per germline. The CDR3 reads CATRPSGRSPPAEQYF. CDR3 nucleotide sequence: TGTGCCACCCGACCTAGCGGGAGATCCCCCCCGGCCGAGCAGTACTTC.

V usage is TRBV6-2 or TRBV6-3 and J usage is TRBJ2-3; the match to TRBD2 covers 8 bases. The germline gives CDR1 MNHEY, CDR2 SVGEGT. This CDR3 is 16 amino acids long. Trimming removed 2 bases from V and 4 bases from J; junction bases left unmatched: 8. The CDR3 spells CASSYPAGGLSDTQYF. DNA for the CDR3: TGTGCCAGCAGTTACCCGGCGGGAGGCCTTTCAGATACGCAGTATTTT.

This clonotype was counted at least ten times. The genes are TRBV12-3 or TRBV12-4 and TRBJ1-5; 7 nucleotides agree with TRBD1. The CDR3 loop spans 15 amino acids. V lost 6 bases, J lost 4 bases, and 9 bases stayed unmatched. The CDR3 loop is CASRRTGALNQPQHF. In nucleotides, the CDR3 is TGTGCCAGCAGACGGACAGGTGCCCTTAATCAGCCCCAGCATTTT.

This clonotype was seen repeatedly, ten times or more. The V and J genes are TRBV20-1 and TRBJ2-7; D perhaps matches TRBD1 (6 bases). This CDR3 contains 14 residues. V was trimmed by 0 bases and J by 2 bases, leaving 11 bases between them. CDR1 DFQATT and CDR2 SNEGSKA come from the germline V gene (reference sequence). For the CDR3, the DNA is TGCAGTGCTAGAGACCCCGGACAGCCCTACGAGCAGTACTTC. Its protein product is CSARDPGQPYEQYF.

The CDR3 protein is CASSRPPAFNEQYF. In DNA form, the CDR3 reads TGTGCCAGCAGCCGCCCGCCGGCCTTCAACGAGCAGTACTTC. The V call is TRBV7-2, the J call TRBJ2-7; D gene unclear. The CDR3 has 14 residues. V was pared by 5 bases and J by 5 bases, with 16 bases between. In germline, CDR1 is SGHTA, CDR2 FQGNSA. Variable domain in full (rest from reference TRBV7-2 and TRBJ2-7): GAGVSQSPSNKVTEKGKDVELRCDPISGHTALYWYRQSLGQGLEFLIYFQGNSAPDKSGLPSDRFSAERTGGSVSTLTIQRTQQEDSAVYLCASSRPPAFNEQYFGPGTRLTVT.

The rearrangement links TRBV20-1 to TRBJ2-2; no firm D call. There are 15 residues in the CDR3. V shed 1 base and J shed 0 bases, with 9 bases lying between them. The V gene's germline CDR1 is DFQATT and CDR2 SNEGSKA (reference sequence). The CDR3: CSARGGPPNTGELFF. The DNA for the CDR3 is TGCAGTGCTAGAGGTGGACCGCCGAACACCGGGGAGCTGTTTTTT.

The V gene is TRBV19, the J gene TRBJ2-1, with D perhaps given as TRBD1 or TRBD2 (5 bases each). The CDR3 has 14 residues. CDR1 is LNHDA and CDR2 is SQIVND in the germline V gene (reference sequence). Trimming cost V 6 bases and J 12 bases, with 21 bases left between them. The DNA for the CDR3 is TGTGCCAGTAGCCCCAGCAAGGACTGGGGGTGGCAGTTCTTC. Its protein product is CASSPSKDWGWQFF.